Given below is one TCR beta chain in context. Its antigen is still unknown. No much larger clone exists at a distance of one base, and base qualities are not known. Healthy HIV-negative adults with no recently reported acute infections or vaccinations were included as donors. Every donor was a Caucasian adult living in Nashville, Tennessee, USA. CD4+ T cells were enriched by magnetic negative selection; naive cells were then positively selected on CD45RA, and the negative fraction formed the memory subset. After blood collection by leukapheresis, PBMCs were isolated using Ficoll-Histopaque density gradient centrifugation and then cryopreserved in the vapor phase of liquid nitrogen. Analytical flow cytometry was used to check the purity and quantity of every magnetically sorted T cell population. Genomic DNA was isolated from every sorted fraction and measured by UV absorbance on a Nanodrop 2000c.

Using the deep immunoSEQ assay, TCR CDR3 regions were amplified from genomic DNA by multiplex PCR. Genomic DNA extracted from each cell subset was distributed evenly over all wells of several immunoSEQ 96-well plates, and each plate served as one replicate. Each replicate PCR for sorted subsets received 150 to 250 ng genomic DNA, equal to 30,000 or so T cell genomes. Purified libraries were measured with a Qubit 3.0 fluorometer, size-checked on a Bioanalyzer 2100, and measured again with the KAPA Library Quantification kit. A separate single-read 150-cycle Illumina NextSeq 550 flow cell was used to sequence each immunoSEQ 96-well plate. On the authors' methods: Because only junctional sequences without quality scores were contained in the immunoSEQ output, filtering matching that applied to full-length reads could not be performed. Sequences were annotated with PyIR, a Python wrapper for IgBLAST v1.9, using IMGT germline references to assign V/J genes and CDR3. Reads were removed for weak V/J assignments (E-value above 1e-6), missing CDR3, stop codons, out-of-frame junctions, or ambiguous translated residues. V3J clonotypes were defined as sequences sharing the same inferred V gene, J gene, and CDR3 amino acid sequence. Percentage overlap between repertoires was computed as shared unique clonotypes divided by the size of the smaller repertoire. RTK rarefaction, the Chao1 estimator, and Recon v2.1 estimates of unobserved clonotypes were used to assess repertoire richness. OLGA was used to compute generation probabilities for all TCRbeta clonotypes that the gDNA method yielded from a few donors. This immuneACCESS table, as held by TCRdb, lists in-frame sequences with V and J called but not all clones. Of the missing ones, under half trace to an unresolved V gene in checked studies; the others have no known cause. The V and J calls and clone size were taken over from that table, and D and trimming were inferred from the DNA. The sample table records roughly 1.4 million clones; approximately 98.5% of these occur just once. Together, the top ten hold around 0.33% of the sample.

This record belongs to a study of shared clonotypes between healthy human individuals (dated by TCRdb to about 2020). For context, the study as a whole: The cohort included a few men and a couple of women between 18 and 49 years of age. Libraries were prepared and TCR repertoires were sequenced by different laboratories using diverse techniques, in order to increase sequencing depth and limit assay-specific biases. For each donor, CD4 naive and CD4 memory were each given three plates, CD8 naive was given two plates, and CD8 memory was given one plate. Between about 0.85 and 9.5 billion PBMCs per donor were obtained by leukapheresis. To estimate repertoire size and how much clonotype sharing occurs between individuals, the study deeply sequenced the blood TCR repertoires of five healthy adults.

What the work shows at the level of the full study, not this receptor alone: Naive subsets generally had larger estimated clonotype richness than memory subsets. Pairwise subsampling led to the expectation that sequencing depth would affect the degree of clonotype sharing among donors. The genetic and exposure-history diversity represented was limited by the small number of donors. Sharing across a few donors was observed for about 5% of naive CD4, less than 4% of naive CD8, around 2.5% of memory CD4, and less than 0.45% of memory CD8 clonotypes. Higher generation probabilities were observed for clonotypes shared by all four sorted-subset donors than for non-shared clonotypes. Sampling was restricted to blood, and TCR repertoires in tissues likely differ from the TCR repertoires found in blood. Even with the large sequencing depth, rarefaction of the sorted-subset datasets indicated that sequencing was incomplete.

This receptor was taken from a man aged 25-40 years in good health. The sample taken for sequencing was naive CD4+ T cells sorted from blood. What this sample's cell subset or site label stands for: CD45RA+ positively selected.

The sequenced DNA is TGCAGCGTTGAACCTCGAATCAGGACCCAGTACTTC. Its translation is CSVEPRIRTQYF. Recombination joined TRBV29-1 with TRBJ2-5; no D gene is confidently identified. Its CDR3 holds 12 amino acids, cysteine through phenylalanine. Solely the CDR3 DNA is kept, with 36 bases framed from the first base. Between the V and J ends, shortened by 2 bases and 7 bases respectively, the junction contains 11 bases. CDR1 SQVTM and CDR2 ANQGSEA were looked up in the germline V gene.